Here is one TCR beta chain with its context. Per the authors' pipeline: Amplification from reference gene primers served as the basis for estimated nucleated cell counts. Profiled with immunoSEQ multiplex PCR; TCRdb holds only in-frame clones, not every one. Clonal size and the V and J genes are those of that table, whereas D and trimming came from the DNA. The data show about 210,000 clones, more than 70% seen once. The data derive from a study of blood T cell repertoires in COVID-19. Study-level information: COVID-19 samples from acute and convalescent phases originated in the United States, Italy and Spain. PBMCs, B-cell-depleted T cells, or T cells were the source of the cDNA or gDNA that made up the material.

Germline V gene sequence: CDR1 KGHDR, CDR2 SFDVKD. The V end lost 4 bases, the J end lost 2 bases, and 11 bases lay between the germline ends. The CDR3 length is 15 residues. Sequencing was done on a sample of peripheral blood. This chain links TRBV24-1 with TRBJ2-4, with D possibly TRBD1 on 6 matching bases. The clonotype was recovered from a man aged 45-65 years with active or convalescent COVID-19. For the CDR3, the DNA is TGTGCCACCAGTGACCCACAGGGCCCCAAAAACATTCAGTACTTC. It codes for CATSDPQGPKNIQYF.